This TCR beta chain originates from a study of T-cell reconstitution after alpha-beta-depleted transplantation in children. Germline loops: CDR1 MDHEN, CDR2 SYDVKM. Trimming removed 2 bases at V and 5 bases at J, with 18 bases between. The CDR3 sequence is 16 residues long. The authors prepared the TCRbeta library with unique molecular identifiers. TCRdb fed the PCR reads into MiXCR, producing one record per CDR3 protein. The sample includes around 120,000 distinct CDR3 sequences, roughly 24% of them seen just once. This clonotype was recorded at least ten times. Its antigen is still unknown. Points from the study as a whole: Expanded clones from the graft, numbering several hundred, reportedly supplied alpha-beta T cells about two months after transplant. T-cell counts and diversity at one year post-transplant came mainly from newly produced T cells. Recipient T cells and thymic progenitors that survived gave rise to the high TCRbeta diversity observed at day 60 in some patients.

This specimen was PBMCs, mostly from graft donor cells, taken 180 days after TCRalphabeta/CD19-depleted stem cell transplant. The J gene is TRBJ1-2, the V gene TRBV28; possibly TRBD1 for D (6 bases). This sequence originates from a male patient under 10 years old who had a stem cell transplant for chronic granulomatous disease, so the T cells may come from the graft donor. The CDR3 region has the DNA TGTGCCAGCAGTTTAGTGGACAGAAAGATTGGGTATGGCTACACCTTC. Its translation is CASSLVDRKIGYGYTF.